Sequencing of this T cell receptor (beta chain) was carried out in a study of cytomegalovirus exposure and HLA in healthy donors. Profiling relied on immunoSEQ multiplex PCR, and the TCRdb table lists in-frame clones only, not all of them. Counted here are about 79,000 clones, approximately 93% occurring once; the ten biggest clones make up about 3.8%. The study, taken as a whole, reports: A list of roughly 160 TCR beta chains associated with cytomegalovirus was given.

There are 13 residues in the CDR3. CDR1 and CDR2 from the germline V gene are SEHNR and FQNEAQ (reference sequence). V was shortened by 7 bases and J by 5 bases, with 14 bases between the two germline ends. Comments on this clone: The antigen is unknown.

The specimen sequenced was PBMCs. This chain joins TRBV7-9 and TRBJ1-2; possibly TRBD1 for D (6 bases). The receptor comes from a woman aged 25 to 39 in good health and CMV-seronegative. CDR3 sequence (DNA): TGTGCCAGCAACCCACAGGGTTATTATGGCTACACCTTC. It translates to CASNPQGYYGYTF.